The 14 T cell receptor beta chains given below trace back to one sample, sequenced in a study of blood T cell repertoires in COVID-19. Sequencing was performed with immunoSEQ multiplex PCR; in TCRdb, only in-frame clones are kept and a portion is missing. The sample holds some 87,000 clones, more than 70% seen once. Sequencing used peripheral blood. The origin of the receptors is a human donor in a cohort sampled during active COVID-19.

CDR3 sequence: CASSQDHYRVSDYTF. In nucleotides, the CDR3 is TGTGCCAGCAGCCAAGATCACTACAGGGTCTCAGACTACACCTTC. The chain employs TRBV14 and TRBJ1-2; tentative D call: TRBD1 (6 bases). Trimming removed 0 bases from V and 10 bases from J, with 18 bases in between. The CDR3 spans 15 residues. Per the germline V gene, CDR1 is SGHDN and CDR2 is FVKESK.

V and J are TRBV18 and TRBJ2-7, with TRBD1 matching over 7 bases. Germline values: CDR1 KGHSH, CDR2 LQKENI. The CDR3 length is 15 residues. V gave up 3 bases and J gave up 6 bases; unmatched junction bases: 11. CDR3 residues: CASSPGQVLVLEQYF. CDR3 bases: TGTGCCAGCTCACCTGGACAGGTACTAGTCCTCGAGCAGTACTTC.

CDR3 protein: CASSRDRGIPDTQYF. The DNA for the CDR3 is TGTGCCAGTAGTAGGGACAGGGGCATACCAGATACGCAGTATTTT. The rearrangement links TRBV19 to TRBJ2-3, with 10 bases matching TRBD1. CDR3 length: 15 amino acids. V shed 4 bases and J 4 bases; nucleotides not matched to a gene: 5. Germline assignment: CDR1 LNHDA and CDR2 SQIVND (reference sequence).

The V and J genes are TRBV11-2 and TRBJ1-2; D is undetermined. V gave up 5 bases and J gave up 6 bases, with 10 bases separating them. CDR3 length: 12 residues. CDR1 and CDR2 from the germline V gene are SGHAT and FQNNGV. The CDR3 region has the DNA TGTGCCAGCAGCCAGAGACGGGATGGCTACACCTTC. Its protein product is CASSQRRDGYTF.

The rearrangement uses TRBV4-1 and TRBJ2-7; 9 bases match TRBD1. The germline V gene encodes CDR1 MGHRA and CDR2 YSYEKL. Trimming removed 4 bases from V and 3 bases from J; junction bases left unmatched: 10. This CDR3 is 16 amino acids long. CDR3 in DNA: TGCGCCAGCAGCCCGAGCGACAGGACAGGGGACTACGAGCAGTACTTC. Translating it yields CASSPSDRTGDYEQYF.

V usage is TRBV6-5 and J usage is TRBJ1-1, with D hard to call. Germline V gives CDR1 MNHEY, CDR2 SVGAGI. CDR3 length: 14 amino acids. Trimming removed 2 bases from V and 0 bases from J, with 7 bases in between. CDR3 DNA: TGTGCCAGCAGTTACCAACAGATGAACACTGAAGCTTTCTTT. Its protein product is CASSYQQMNTEAFF.

The chain links TRBV25-1 to TRBJ2-2, with 8 nucleotides matching TRBD1. Germline V gene data show CDR1 as MGHDK and CDR2 as SYGVNS. The junction had 6 bases not matched to a gene; V was cut back by 6 bases and J by 3 bases. This CDR3 comprises 15 residues. The DNA for the CDR3 is TGTGCCAGCAGCCGGACAGGGTTCTACACCGGGGAGCTGTTTTTT. Its translation is CASSRTGFYTGELFF.

V and J are TRBV18 and TRBJ1-2, with D possibly TRBD1 on 5 matching bases. The CDR3 covers 15 residues. Germline V lookup: CDR1 KGHSH, CDR2 LQKENI. V was clipped by 2 bases and J by 0 bases, with 10 bases between them. The CDR3 nucleotides read TGTGCCAGCTCACCAGGAATGGACACTAACTATGGCTACACCTTC. This sequence encodes CASSPGMDTNYGYTF.

This chain uses TRBV3-1 (or the pseudogene TRBV3-2) with TRBJ2-1; the match to TRBD2 covers 7 bases. Trimming at V came to 0 bases and at J to 0 bases, leaving 8 bases not matched to a gene. The length of the CDR3 is 18 residues. Germline CDR1 is LGHDT and CDR2 is YNNKEL (reference sequence). The CDR3 sequence is CASSQEFQGGSSYNEQFF. CDR3 in DNA: TGTGCCAGCAGCCAAGAGTTTCAAGGCGGGAGCTCCTACAATGAGCAGTTCTTC.

This clone was observed a few times. The chain uses TRBV25-1 and TRBJ1-6, with 9 bases matching TRBD1. The length of the CDR3 is 15 residues. The germline CDR1 and CDR2 sequences are MGHDK and SYGVNS. The V and J ends lost 4 bases and 7 bases, in that order; junction bases with no gene match: 5. CDR3 nucleotide sequence: TGTGCCAGCAGTGTCACCGGGACAGGGAATTCACCCCTCCACTTT. Residues: CASSVTGTGNSPLHF.

V gene TRBV5-1 combines with J gene TRBJ2-3, with 9 bases fitting TRBD1. V lost 4 bases, J lost 0 bases, and 6 bases stayed unmatched. In germline, CDR1 is SGHRS, CDR2 YFSETQ. CDR3 size: 16 residues. The CDR3 nucleotides read TGCGCCAGCAGCCCAGGGACAGGGTCAAGCACAGATACGCAGTATTTT. It yields the protein CASSPGTGSSTDTQYF.

The chain couples TRBV4-2 to TRBJ2-3; tentatively, D is TRBD2 (5 bases). V lost 1 base, J lost 4 bases, and 9 bases lay in between. Germline CDR1 LGHNA, CDR2 YNFKEQ. CDR3 size: 14 residues. As DNA, the CDR3 is TGTGCCAGCAGCCAAGGGCGGGCAGCAGATACGCAGTATTTT. It codes for CASSQGRAADTQYF.

The rearrangement joins TRBV5-1 to TRBJ1-2; D ambiguous. Deletions cut 3 bases from V and 4 bases from J, with 7 bases between. CDR3 length equals 12 residues. In germline, CDR1 is SGHRS, CDR2 YFSETQ. CDR3 in DNA: TGCGCCAGCAGCTCGAACAGCTATGGCTACACCTTC. The encoded protein is CASSSNSYGYTF.

This chain uses TRBV24-1 with TRBJ2-3; tentatively, D is TRBD2 (7 bases). Germline loops: CDR1 KGHDR, CDR2 SFDVKD. The ends were cut back, 9 bases at V and 0 bases at J, with 9 bases in the middle. The CDR3 runs to 13 residues. In DNA, the CDR3 is TGTGCCACCGGGAGGGGGAGCACAGATACGCAGTATTTT. This translates into CATGRGSTDTQYF.